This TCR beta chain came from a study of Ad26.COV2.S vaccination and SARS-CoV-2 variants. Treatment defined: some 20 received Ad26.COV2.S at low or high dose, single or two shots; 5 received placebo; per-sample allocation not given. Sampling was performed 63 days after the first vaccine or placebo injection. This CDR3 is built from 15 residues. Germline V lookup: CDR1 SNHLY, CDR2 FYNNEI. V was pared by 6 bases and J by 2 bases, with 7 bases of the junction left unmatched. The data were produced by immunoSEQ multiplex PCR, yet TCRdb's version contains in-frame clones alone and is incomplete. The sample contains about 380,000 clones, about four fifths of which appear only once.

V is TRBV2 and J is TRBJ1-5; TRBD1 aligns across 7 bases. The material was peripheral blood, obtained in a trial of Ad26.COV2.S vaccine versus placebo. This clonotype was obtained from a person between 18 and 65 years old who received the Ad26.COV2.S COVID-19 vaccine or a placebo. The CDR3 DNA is TGTGCCAGCAGACTCCAACAGGGGCGCAATCAGCCCCAGCATTTT. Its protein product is CASRLQQGRNQPQHF.